A single sample gave rise to the 32 T cell receptor beta chains below, sequenced in a study of CD8 T cells in Susac syndrome. Random-hexamer reverse transcription was applied to roughly 0.5 to 1 ug RNA. TCRdb reprocessed the immunoSEQ multiplex PCR reads with MiXCR, giving one entry per CDR3 protein. The data contain under 200,000 distinct CDR3 sequences, about 96% of them singletons. What was sequenced was CD4+ T cells from PBMCs. The receptors here all came from a human donor with Susac syndrome.

The gene calls are TRBV5-4 and TRBJ1-2; D is ambiguous. From germline, CDR1 is SGHNT and CDR2 YYREEE (reference sequence). Trimming took off 5 bases at V and 7 bases at J, with 15 bases between the two ends. The CDR3 runs 13 residues. CDR3 sequence reads: CASSRDRIGGYTF. CDR3 DNA: TGTGCCAGCAGTCGCGACCGGATCGGTGGCTACACCTTC.

The chain recombines TRBV5-1 with TRBJ1-2; D unclear. Germline CDR1 is SGHRS and CDR2 is YFSETQ. The CDR3 extends over 13 amino acids. With 4 bases removed from V and 5 bases from J, the gap between germline ends came to 12 bases. As DNA, the CDR3 is TGCGCCAGCAGCAGTAACCCAGATTATGGCTACACCTTC. Protein sequence: CASSSNPDYGYTF.

V and J are TRBV30 and TRBJ2-3, with D tentatively TRBD1 (6 bases). Germline V gene sequence: CDR1 GTSNPN, CDR2 SVGIG (reference sequence). Trimming cost V 4 bases and J 5 bases, with 13 bases left between them. This CDR3 has 13 residues. CDR3 nucleotide sequence: TGTGCCTGGATGTTCGAGGGGGTAGATACGCAGTATTTT. Protein product: CAWMFEGVDTQYF.

The chain has TRBV4-1 and TRBJ1-5; no firm D call. CDR3 size: 14 residues. The germline CDR1 and CDR2 sequences are MGHRA and YSYEKL. V dropped 0 bases and J dropped 3 bases, with 6 bases sitting between them. In nucleotides, the CDR3 is TGCGCCAGCAGCCAAGACAGGAACAATCAGCCCCAGCATTTT. Its protein product is CASSQDRNNQPQHF.

This chain links TRBV5-1 with TRBJ2-3; D possibly corresponds to TRBD2 (6 bases). V lost 1 base and J lost 10, with 16 bases in between. There are 14 residues in the CDR3. From germline, CDR1 is SGHRS and CDR2 YFSETQ. The CDR3 here is CASSLFGGGTAQYF. CDR3 coding DNA: TGCGCCAGCAGCTTGTTCGGGGGTGGGACCGCGCAGTATTTT.

This chain connects TRBV28 to TRBJ2-3, with D possibly TRBD2 on 6 matching bases. The CDR3 is made up of 15 amino acids. The germline V gene encodes CDR1 MDHEN and CDR2 SYDVKM. The germline V and J ends were trimmed by 8 bases and 6 bases, with 21 bases remaining between them. The CDR3 region has the DNA TGTGCCAGCTTGAGGGCGCACGGTGGGGGGGATACGCAGTATTTT. Protein product: CASLRAHGGGDTQYF.

The chain couples TRBV20-1 to TRBJ1-5, with D possibly being TRBD1 (6 bases). Trimming left V 3 bases short and J 3 bases short, with 18 bases between. The CDR3 covers 16 residues. Germline CDR1 reads DFQATT; CDR2 reads SNEGSKA (reference sequence). For the CDR3, the DNA is TGCAGTGCTAGGGCGACAGGACCAGCCCTCAATCAGCCCCAGCATTTT. It codes for CSARATGPALNQPQHF.

This chain uses TRBV7-9 with TRBJ2-7; TRBD1 agrees at 7 bases. The CDR3 runs to 15 residues. Germline V lookup: CDR1 SEHNR, CDR2 FQNEAQ (reference sequence). Trimming at V came to 5 bases and at J to 3 bases, leaving 10 bases not matched to a gene. The chain's CDR3 is CASSPLSGTDYEQYF. Written as DNA, the CDR3 is TGTGCCAGCAGCCCCTTGTCTGGGACAGACTACGAGCAGTACTTC.

V and J are TRBV29-1 and TRBJ2-3; 8 bases line up with TRBD2. The trim removed 1 base at V and 6 bases at J, leaving 6 bases unmatched. CDR1 is SQVTM, CDR2 ANQGSEA, per germline. The CDR3 sequence is 14 residues long. The CDR3 protein is CSVEGSGVSDTQYF. The CDR3 nucleotides are TGCAGCGTTGAAGGTAGCGGGGTGAGCGATACGCAGTATTTT.

The chain uses TRBV30 and TRBJ2-6; the D gene is possibly TRBD2 (7 bases). The CDR3 runs 14 residues. Germline V gene sequence: CDR1 GTSNPN, CDR2 SVGIG (reference sequence). V lost 4 bases, J lost 2 bases, and 9 bases lay in between. The CDR3 loop is CAWIGGAGANVLTF. DNA for the CDR3: TGTGCCTGGATAGGGGGGGCTGGGGCCAACGTCCTGACTTTC.

The chain links TRBV20-1 to TRBJ1-1; 9 bases match TRBD1. The CDR3 is made up of 15 amino acids. Per germline, CDR1 DFQATT and CDR2 SNEGSKA (reference sequence). Trimming removed 5 bases from V and 0 bases from J; junction bases left unmatched: 7. The CDR3 DNA is TGCAGTGCTTCAATCGGACAGGGGATGAACACTGAAGCTTTCTTT. Residues: CSASIGQGMNTEAFF.

The V and J genes are TRBV15 and TRBJ2-1, with 9 nucleotides matching TRBD1. The V gene's germline CDR1 is LNHNV and CDR2 YYDKDF (reference sequence). This CDR3 has 16 residues. V was clipped by 3 bases and J by 6 bases; unmatched bases: 9. The CDR3 DNA reads as TGTGCCACCAGCAGGGAAGACCACAGGGGGCCCAATGAGCAGTTCTTC. Its translation is CATSREDHRGPNEQFF.

The rearrangement joins TRBV3-1 to TRBJ2-3; 7 bases line up with TRBD1. From germline, CDR1 is LGHDT and CDR2 YNNKEL (reference sequence). Trimming at V came to 9 bases and at J to 0 bases, leaving 3 bases not matched to a gene. The CDR3 extends over 13 amino acids. The CDR3 here is CASGTVSTDTQYF. The CDR3, as DNA: TGTGCCAGTGGGACAGTAAGCACAGATACGCAGTATTTT.

The chain couples TRBV29-1 to TRBJ2-7; D ambiguous. Trimming took off 6 bases at V and 0 bases at J, with 15 bases between the two ends. There are 14 residues in the CDR3. Germline V gene sequence: CDR1 SQVTM, CDR2 ANQGSEA. The CDR3 here is CSVKLDLSSYEQYF. CDR3 in DNA: TGCAGCGTCAAACTCGACCTGAGCTCCTACGAGCAGTACTTC.

The gene calls are TRBV20-1 and TRBJ1-1; D remains unclear. The CDR3 covers 12 residues. CDR1 is DFQATT, CDR2 SNEGSKA, per germline (reference sequence). The germline V and J ends were trimmed by 5 bases and 2 bases, with 9 bases remaining between them. CDR3 sequence reads: CSAVRGNTEAFF. For the CDR3, the DNA is TGCAGTGCTGTCCGGGGAAACACTGAAGCTTTCTTT.

The CDR3 is CASSLQGSKRTFF. The CDR3 region has the DNA TGTGCCAGCAGTTTACAAGGGTCGAAGAGGACTTTCTTT. The chain links TRBV28 to TRBJ1-1; no definite D call. Trimming cost V 2 bases and J 12 bases, with 16 bases left between them. The CDR3 contains 13 residues. The germline V gene has CDR1 MDHEN and CDR2 SYDVKM.

V usage is TRBV27 and J usage is TRBJ2-1; maybe TRBD2 (5 bases). The CDR3 sequence is 16 residues long. CDR1 is MNHEY and CDR2 is SMNVEV in the germline V gene (reference sequence). Trimming cost V 5 bases and J 0 bases, with 14 bases left between them. CDR3 amino acids: CASSPLLTNSYNEQFF. Written as DNA, the CDR3 is TGTGCCAGCAGTCCACTCCTGACTAACTCCTACAATGAGCAGTTCTTC.

The V and J genes are TRBV28 and TRBJ2-2, with TRBD1 identical over 9 bases. CDR1 MDHEN and CDR2 SYDVKM come from the germline V gene. This CDR3 is 14 amino acids long. Germline trimming cut 7 bases from V and 5 bases from J; bases unmatched to any gene: 5. CDR3 in DNA: TGTGCCAGCACAAACAGGGGGCCTACCGGGGAGCTGTTTTTT. It codes for CASTNRGPTGELFF.

The chain joins TRBV11-2 to TRBJ1-5; perhaps TRBD1 as D (6 bases). CDR3 length: 13 residues. V gave up 5 bases and J gave up 6 bases, with 11 bases separating them. The germline V gene encodes CDR1 SGHAT and CDR2 FQNNGV. The CDR3 coding sequence is TGTGCCAGCAGCCCCGGGGGCGGTCAGCCCCAGCATTTT. This codes for CASSPGGGQPQHF.

This chain connects TRBV28 to TRBJ1-1, with 7 bases aligning to TRBD1. Germline values: CDR1 MDHEN, CDR2 SYDVKM. The CDR3 sequence is 13 residues long. The V segment lost 7 bases and the J segment 11 bases; nucleotides outside the gene matches: 13. CDR3 DNA: TGTGCCAGCACTCCCGGACAGGCTGGGAGGGCTTTCTTT. This encodes CASTPGQAGRAFF.

The chain joins TRBV6-1 to TRBJ1-2; TRBD1 agrees at 8 bases. Germline CDR1 reads MNHNS; CDR2 reads SASEGT. V was clipped by 5 bases and J by 5 bases; unmatched bases: 4. CDR3 length: 13 amino acids. CDR3 in amino acids: CASSPGQEYGYTF. The CDR3, as DNA: TGTGCCAGCAGTCCGGGACAGGAATATGGCTACACCTTC.

V gene TRBV12-3 or TRBV12-4 combines with J gene TRBJ1-1; D gene ambiguous. The V end lost 5 bases, the J end lost 3 bases, and 10 bases lay between the germline ends. The CDR3 has 13 residues. The CDR3: CASSTYTDTEAFF. The CDR3 coding sequence is TGTGCCAGCAGTACCTATACGGACACTGAAGCTTTCTTT.

This chain links TRBV7-9 with TRBJ2-3, with D possibly matching TRBD2 (5 bases). CDR3 size: 15 residues. The germline V and J ends were trimmed by 2 bases and 4 bases, with 13 bases remaining between them. CDR1 is SEHNR, CDR2 FQNEAQ, per germline (reference sequence). The CDR3 loop is CASSLSGRGSDTQYF. The CDR3 DNA reads TGTGCCAGCAGCTTATCGGGGAGAGGGTCAGATACGCAGTATTTT.

The V call is TRBV29-1, the J call TRBJ2-2; maybe TRBD2 (6 bases). Trimming left V 4 bases short and J 4 bases short, with 13 bases between. The V gene's germline CDR1 is SQVTM and CDR2 ANQGSEA. The CDR3 has 14 amino acids. For the CDR3, the DNA is TGCAGCGTTGGATTGCGGGAAGGCACCGGGGAGCTGTTTTTT. It codes for CSVGLREGTGELFF.

The chain employs TRBV7-9 and TRBJ2-3; TRBD1 or TRBD2 may be the D gene (5 bases each). The V gene's germline CDR1 is SEHNR and CDR2 FQNEAQ (reference sequence). The V end lost 11 bases, the J end lost 2 bases, and 20 bases lay between the germline ends. The CDR3 extends over 15 amino acids. The CDR3 sequence: CASGTREGVTDTQYF. The CDR3 coding sequence is TGTGCCTCGGGAACGCGCGAAGGGGTCACAGATACGCAGTATTTT.

The chain combines TRBV15 with TRBJ2-7; D might be TRBD1 or TRBD2, each matching 6 bases. Germline V gives CDR1 LNHNV, CDR2 YYDKDF (reference sequence). V was pared by 0 bases and J by 2 bases, with 20 bases between. CDR3 length: 18 amino acids. The CDR3 loop reads CATSRERGARIAAYEQYF. The DNA for the CDR3 is TGTGCCACCAGCAGAGAGAGGGGGGCCAGGATAGCGGCCTACGAGCAGTACTTC.

The gene calls are TRBV29-1 and TRBJ2-5; D gene unclear. The V gene lost 4 bases and the J gene lost 6 bases, with 15 bases spanning the gap. Germline loops: CDR1 SQVTM, CDR2 ANQGSEA. The CDR3 consists of 13 residues. As DNA, the CDR3 is TGCAGCGTTGCCTTCAGCTGGGTGCAGACCCAGTACTTC. Encoded protein: CSVAFSWVQTQYF.

This rearrangement joins TRBV4-3 to TRBJ2-3; 8 bases are shared with TRBD1. With V trimmed by 2 bases and J by 3 bases, 13 bases remained unmatched. CDR1 and CDR2 (germline): LGHNA, YSLEER. This CDR3 has 18 amino acids. The DNA of the CDR3 is TGCGCCAGCAGCCAATACAGCCCGGACAGGGTTAGAACAGATACGCAGTATTTT. Translation gives CASSQYSPDRVRTDTQYF.

The chain links TRBV21-1 to TRBJ2-5; TRBD1 is taken as the D call from the table, unchecked against the DNA. TRBV21-1 corresponds to a pseudogene. The CDR3 has 16 residues. This CDR3 is CASSKPRDIYQETQYF. CDR3 nucleotide sequence: TGTGCCAGCAGCAAGCCCCGGGACATCTACCAAGAGACCCAGTACTTC.

The DNA for the CDR3 is TGTGCCAGCAGCTCGGCCAGGAACACTGAAGCTTTCTTT. It encodes CASSSARNTEAFF. The rearrangement uses TRBV7-9 and TRBJ1-1; no clear D gene. Germline V lookup: CDR1 SEHNR, CDR2 FQNEAQ (reference sequence). Trimming shortened V by 4 bases and J by 1 base, and 7 bases separated the two germline ends. The length of the CDR3 is 13 residues.

J is TRBJ2-4 and V is TRBV7-9; possibly TRBD1 or TRBD2 for D (5 bases each). The germline V and J ends were trimmed by 5 bases and 15 bases, with 14 bases remaining between them. The CDR3 has 11 residues. Germline V lookup: CDR1 SEHNR, CDR2 FQNEAQ (reference sequence). The CDR3 DNA reads as TGTGCCAGCAGCCCGTCAGGGACGGTGTACTTC. This translates into CASSPSGTVYF.

This chain links TRBV20-1 with TRBJ1-2, with 7 bases fitting TRBD1. The germline gives CDR1 DFQATT, CDR2 SNEGSKA (reference sequence). The V gene end was trimmed by 7 bases and the J gene end by 2 bases; junction bases not matched to a gene: 4. This CDR3 is built from 12 residues. CDR3 sequence: CSGMTGNYGYTF. The CDR3 nucleotides are TGCAGTGGTATGACAGGGAACTATGGCTACACCTTC.